This TCR beta chain is drawn from a study of neurological immune-mediated disorders. Study outcomes and limitations: HTLV-1-associated myelopathy ranked highest for TCR clonal expansion and multiple sclerosis lowest, beneath healthy controls.

Germline V CDR1 and CDR2: LGHDT, YNNKEL (reference sequence). V was pared by 3 bases and J by 6 bases, with 11 bases between. The CDR3 totals 13 residues. By 5'RACE with 10-nucleotide random UMIs, the cDNA was made. TCRdb recomputed calls from the 5' RACE reads with MiXCR, one row per CDR3 protein. The table shows 65,000 to 90,000 distinct CDR3 sequences, with 3% to 4% occurring only once. This clonotype was picked up many times. Antigen: not known. The V gene is TRBV3-1, the J gene TRBJ1-1; D possibly corresponds to TRBD1 (5 bases). The specimen was PBMCs. The clonotype was recovered from a woman in her 50s with multiple sclerosis. CDR3: CASSQGGSAEAFF. CDR3 bases: TGTGCCAGCAGCCAGGGGGGAAGCGCTGAAGCTTTCTTT.